The clone carrying this T cell receptor beta chain was counted once. Its antigen is still unknown. TCRdb re-called the RT-PCR reads through MiXCR, storing one row per CDR3 protein. The sample holds fewer than 750,000 distinct CDR3 sequences, 14% seen once. These data belong to a study of response to subunit inactivated influenza vaccine. Study findings and constraints: The study's authors posited that every seasonal influenza vaccination enlists few new T cells.

This material consisted of PBMCs from blood, taken roughly 12 days after vaccination. This receptor was taken from a man aged 50 to 59 who received an inactivated influenza vaccine.

The CDR3 sequence is CASRLADSYNEQFF. CDR3 coding DNA: TGTGCCAGCAGACTAGCGGACTCCTACAATGAGCAGTTCTTC. The chain combines TRBV6-2 or TRBV6-3 with TRBJ2-1; 8 nucleotides line up with TRBD2. Trimming removed 6 bases from V and 0 bases from J; junction bases left unmatched: 1. Germline V CDR1 and CDR2: MNHEY, SVGEGT. The CDR3 is 14 residues long.